These 9 T cell receptor beta chains share one sample of origin, sequenced in a study of blood T cell repertoires in COVID-19. This table comes from immunoSEQ multiplex PCR, and its TCRdb copy is limited to in-frame clones, with some not included. The data contain 170,000 or so clones, 70% to 90% of them singletons. Sequencing input: peripheral blood. Source of these receptors: a man between 45 and 60 years old with active or convalescent COVID-19.

This clone occurred once. The V and J genes are TRBV24-1 and TRBJ1-1; D call uncertain. Trimming took off 4 bases at V and 0 bases at J, with 14 bases between the two ends. The germline CDR1 and CDR2 sequences are KGHDR and SFDVKD. The CDR3 loop spans 16 amino acids. CDR3 nucleotides: TGTGCCACCAGTGAACCCCGGGAGAATATGAACACTGAAGCTTTCTTT. This gives the protein CATSEPRENMNTEAFF.

This chain uses TRBV9 with TRBJ1-5; D is possibly TRBD1 (5 bases). With 5 bases removed from V and 3 bases from J, the gap between germline ends came to 12 bases. The length of the CDR3 is 14 residues. Germline V gene lookup returns CDR1 SGDLS and CDR2 YYNGEE. The CDR3 sequence: CASREGNYNQPQHF. The DNA of the CDR3 is TGTGCCAGCAGGGAGGGGAACTACAATCAGCCCCAGCATTTT. Using reference TRBV9 and TRBJ1-5 for the parts outside the CDR3, the full variable domain is DSGVTQTPKHLITATGQRVTLRCSPRSGDLSVYWYQQSLDQGLQFLIQYYNGEERAKGNILERFSAQQFPDLHSELNLSSLELGDSALYFCASREGNYNQPQHFGDGTRLSIL.

This clone came up a few times. This chain links TRBV18 with TRBJ1-5; D unresolved. The V end was cut by 4 bases, the J end by 0 bases, with 7 bases between. This CDR3 has 14 amino acids. CDR1 and CDR2 from the germline V gene are KGHSH and LQKENI. The DNA of the CDR3 is TGTGCCAGCTCACAATTTCATAGCAATCAGCCCCAGCATTTT. Its translation is CASSQFHSNQPQHF.

The V gene is TRBV4-1, the J gene TRBJ2-3; 9 positions agree with TRBD1. The junction had 4 bases not matched to a gene; V was cut back by 3 bases and J by 0 bases. This CDR3 comprises 16 residues. The germline gives CDR1 MGHRA, CDR2 YSYEKL. CDR3 DNA: TGCGCCAGCAGCCACAACAGGGGGCGAAGCACAGATACGCAGTATTTT. Encoded protein: CASSHNRGRSTDTQYF.

This clone showed up just a few times. The gene calls are TRBV6-6 and TRBJ2-3; no reliable D call. Germline V gene sequence: CDR1 MNHNY, CDR2 SVGAGI (reference sequence). The CDR3 is 11 residues long. The V and J ends lost 8 bases and 4 bases respectively, with 7 bases between them. The CDR3 region is CASGPSDTQYF. DNA for the CDR3: TGTGCCAGCGGCCCTTCAGATACGCAGTATTTT.

The chain uses TRBV7-2 and TRBJ2-5; weak D call: TRBD2 (7 bases). CDR3 length: 14 residues. With 7 bases removed from V and 4 bases from J, the gap between germline ends came to 16 bases. The germline V gene encodes CDR1 SGHTA and CDR2 FQGNSA. In DNA form, the CDR3 reads TGTGCCAGCACCCCCACCGGGGGGCCAGAGACCCAGTACTTC. Protein: CASTPTGGPETQYF. Supplemented by reference TRBV7-2 and TRBJ2-5, the full variable domain reads GAGVSQSPSNKVTEKGKDVELRCDPISGHTALYWYRQSLGQGLEFLIYFQGNSAPDKSGLPSDRFSAERTGGSVSTLTIQRTQQEDSAVYLCASTPTGGPETQYFGPGTRLLVL.

This chain connects TRBV25-1 to TRBJ2-1; D is undetermined. The CDR3 covers 11 residues. With 5 bases removed from V and 9 bases from J, the gap between germline ends came to 8 bases. Germline assignment: CDR1 MGHDK and CDR2 SYGVNS. The CDR3 bases are TGTGCCAGCAGTAGTCTCGGTGAGCAGTTCTTC. Its protein is CASSSLGEQFF.

V is TRBV6-5 and J is TRBJ1-2; D not resolved. V was shortened by 0 bases and J by 4 bases, with 12 bases between the two germline ends. The germline V gene encodes CDR1 MNHEY and CDR2 SVGAGI. The CDR3 length is 15 residues. The CDR3 bases are TGTGCCAGCAGTTACTCGGCCGTCCCCTCCTATGGCTACACCTTC. Translation: CASSYSAVPSYGYTF.

The chain is built from TRBV27 and TRBJ1-1, with D tentatively TRBD1 (6 bases). CDR3 length equals 16 residues. Trimming cost V 5 bases and J 4 bases, with 20 bases left between them. The germline CDR1 and CDR2 sequences are MNHEY and SMNVEV (reference sequence). The chain's CDR3 is CASSRITGSVGTEAFF. Written as DNA, the CDR3 is TGTGCCAGCAGTAGGATAACAGGGTCGGTGGGCACTGAAGCTTTCTTT.